The 5 T cell receptor beta chains below come from one sample, sequenced in a study of cytomegalovirus exposure and HLA in healthy donors. The PCR employed 60 Vbeta primers together with 13 Jbeta primers. Assay: immunoSEQ multiplex PCR; the TCRdb copy retains only in-frame clones and omits some. The data show approximately 120,000 clones, with 75% to 85% seen just once and more than 7.5% held by the top ten. What was sequenced was PBMCs. Receptors originate from a woman aged 50 to 60 in good health and CMV-seropositive.

In this sample, this clone turned up a few times. This chain joins TRBV7-8 and TRBJ1-6; 10 nucleotides agree with TRBD1. With V trimmed by 5 bases and J by 5 bases, 6 bases remained unmatched. This CDR3 is built from 16 residues. CDR1 is SGHVS and CDR2 is FQNEAQ in the germline V gene. The CDR3 loop reads CASSARDRGNNSPLHF. CDR3 nucleotides: TGTGCCAGCAGCGCCCGGGACAGGGGAAATAATTCACCCCTCCACTTT.

The V gene is TRBV7-2, the J gene TRBJ2-4, with 10 bases lining up with TRBD2. The J segment lost 2 bases and the V segment lost 1 base, leaving 11 bases of the junction unmatched. The CDR3 has 19 amino acids. Germline CDR1 SGHTA, CDR2 FQGNSA. CDR3 sequence (DNA): TGTGCCAGCAGCTTAGGCGGTAGCGGGGGGCCCGGGCCCAAAAACATTCAGTACTTC. As protein: CASSLGGSGGPGPKNIQYF.

The chain links TRBV7-2 to TRBJ2-2; 13 bases line up with TRBD2. Germline CDR1 reads SGHTA; CDR2 reads FQGNSA. This CDR3 is 16 amino acids long. V dropped 4 bases and J dropped 6; count of bases not matched to a gene: 5. CDR3 nucleotide sequence: TGTGCCAGCAGCTCGAGACTAGCGGGGGGCGCCGGGGAGCTGTTTTTT. It specifies CASSSRLAGGAGELFF.

The V and J genes are TRBV7-9 and TRBJ1-3; the D gene is possibly TRBD1 (5 bases). Germline CDR1 is SEHNR and CDR2 is FQNEAQ (reference sequence). Trimming removed 2 bases from V and 0 bases from J, with 11 bases in between. The CDR3 totals 16 residues. The CDR3 DNA reads TGTGCCAGCAGCTTACTCGTCACAGGCTCTGGAAACACCATATATTTT. It yields the protein CASSLLVTGSGNTIYF. Complete variable domain (other parts from reference TRBV7-9 and TRBJ1-3): DTGVSQNPRHKITKRGQNVTFRCDPISEHNRLYWYRQTLGQGPEFLTYFQNEAQLEKSRLLSDRFSAERPKGSFSTLEIQRTEQGDSAMYLCASSLLVTGSGNTIYFGEGSWLTVV.

The chain carries TRBV19 and TRBJ1-6; TRBD1 aligns across 7 bases. Germline V gives CDR1 LNHDA, CDR2 SQIVND (reference sequence). The CDR3 runs to 17 residues. V trimming: 4 bases; J trimming: 6 bases; junction bases outside the gene matches: 12. CDR3 sequence reads: CASSTGSGRGFNSPLHF. CDR3 sequence (DNA): TGTGCCAGTAGTACTGGGTCTGGCAGGGGGTTTAATTCACCCCTCCACTTT. Looking up the rest from reference TRBV19 and TRBJ1-6 gives the full variable domain: DGGITQSPKYLFRKEGQNVTLSCEQNLNHDAMYWYRQDPGQGLRLIYYSQIVNDFQKGDIAEGYSVSREKKESFPLTVTSAQKNPTAFYLCASSTGSGRGFNSPLHFGNGTRLTVT.